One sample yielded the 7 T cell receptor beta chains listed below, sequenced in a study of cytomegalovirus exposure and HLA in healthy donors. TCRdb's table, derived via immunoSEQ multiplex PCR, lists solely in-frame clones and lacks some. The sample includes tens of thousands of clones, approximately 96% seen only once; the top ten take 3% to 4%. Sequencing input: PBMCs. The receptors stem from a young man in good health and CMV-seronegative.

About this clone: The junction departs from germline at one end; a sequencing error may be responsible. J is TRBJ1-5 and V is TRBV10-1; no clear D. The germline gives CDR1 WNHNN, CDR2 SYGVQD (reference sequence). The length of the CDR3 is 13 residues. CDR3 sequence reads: CASSEKSNQPQHF. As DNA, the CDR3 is TGCGCCAGCAGTGAGAAAAGCAACCAGCCCCAGCATTTT.

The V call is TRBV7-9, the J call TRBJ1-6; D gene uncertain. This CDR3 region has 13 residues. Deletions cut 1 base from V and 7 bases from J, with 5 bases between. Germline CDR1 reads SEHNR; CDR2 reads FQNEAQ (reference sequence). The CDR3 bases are TGTGCCAGCAGCTTAGATCGGAATTCACCCCTCCACTTT. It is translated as CASSLDRNSPLHF.

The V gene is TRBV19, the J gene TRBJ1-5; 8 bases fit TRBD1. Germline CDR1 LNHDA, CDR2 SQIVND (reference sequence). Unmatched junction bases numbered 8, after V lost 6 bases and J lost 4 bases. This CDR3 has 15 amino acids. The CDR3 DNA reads TGTGCCAGTAGGGAATTGCAGGGGGCTAATCAGCCCCAGCATTTT. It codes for CASRELQGANQPQHF.

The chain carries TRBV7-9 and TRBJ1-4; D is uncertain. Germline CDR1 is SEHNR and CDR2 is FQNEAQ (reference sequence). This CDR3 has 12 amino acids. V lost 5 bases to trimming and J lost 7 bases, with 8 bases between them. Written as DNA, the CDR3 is TGTGCCAGCAGCCAAGCACGTGAAAAACTGTTTTTT. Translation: CASSQAREKLFF.

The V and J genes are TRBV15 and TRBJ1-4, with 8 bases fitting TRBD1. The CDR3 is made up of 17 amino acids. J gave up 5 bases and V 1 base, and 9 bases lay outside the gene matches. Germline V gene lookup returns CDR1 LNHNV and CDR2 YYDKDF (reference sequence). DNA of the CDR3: TGTGCCACCAGCAGAGTCCCAGGGGGCAGGACGAATGAAAAACTGTTTTTT. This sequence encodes CATSRVPGGRTNEKLFF.

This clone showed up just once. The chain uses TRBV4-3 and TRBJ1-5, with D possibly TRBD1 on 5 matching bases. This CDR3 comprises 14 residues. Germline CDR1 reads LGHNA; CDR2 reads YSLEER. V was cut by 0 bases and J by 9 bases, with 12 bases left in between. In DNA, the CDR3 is TGCGCCAGCAGCCAAGATTGGGGGGACGGGCCCCAGCATTTT. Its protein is CASSQDWGDGPQHF.

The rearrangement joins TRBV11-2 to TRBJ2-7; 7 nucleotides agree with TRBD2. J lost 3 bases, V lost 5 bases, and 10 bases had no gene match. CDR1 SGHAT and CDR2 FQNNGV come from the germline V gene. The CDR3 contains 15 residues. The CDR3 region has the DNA TGTGCCAGCAGCCCAACCGGGACTACGATCTACGAGCAGTACTTC. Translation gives CASSPTGTTIYEQYF.